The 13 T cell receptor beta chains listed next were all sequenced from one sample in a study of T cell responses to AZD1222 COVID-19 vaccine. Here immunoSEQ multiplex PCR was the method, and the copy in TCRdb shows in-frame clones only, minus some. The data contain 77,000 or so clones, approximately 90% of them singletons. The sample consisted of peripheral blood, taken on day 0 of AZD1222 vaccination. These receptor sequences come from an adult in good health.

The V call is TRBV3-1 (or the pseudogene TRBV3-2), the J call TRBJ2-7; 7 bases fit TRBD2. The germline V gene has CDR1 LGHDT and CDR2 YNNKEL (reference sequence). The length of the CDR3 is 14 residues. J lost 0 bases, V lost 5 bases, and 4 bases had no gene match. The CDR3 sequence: CASSNRDYSYEQYF. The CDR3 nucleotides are TGTGCCAGCAGCAACCGGGACTACTCCTACGAGCAGTACTTC.

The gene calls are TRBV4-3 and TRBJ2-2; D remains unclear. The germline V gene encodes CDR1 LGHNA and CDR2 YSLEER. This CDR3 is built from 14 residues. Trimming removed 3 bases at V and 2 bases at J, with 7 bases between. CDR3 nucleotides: TGCGCCAGCAGCCATACCAGCAACACCGGGGAGCTGTTTTTT. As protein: CASSHTSNTGELFF.

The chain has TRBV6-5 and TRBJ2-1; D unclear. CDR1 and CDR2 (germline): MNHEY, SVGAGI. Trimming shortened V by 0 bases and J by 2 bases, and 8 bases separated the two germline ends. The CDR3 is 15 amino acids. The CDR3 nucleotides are TGTGCCAGCAGTTACTCTTGGGCGCCCTACAATGAGCAGTTCTTC. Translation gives CASSYSWAPYNEQFF.

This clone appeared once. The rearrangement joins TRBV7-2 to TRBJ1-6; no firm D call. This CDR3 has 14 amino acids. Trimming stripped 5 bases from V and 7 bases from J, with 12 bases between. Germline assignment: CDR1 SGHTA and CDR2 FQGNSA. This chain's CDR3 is CASSTTTGNSPLHF. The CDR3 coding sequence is TGTGCCAGCAGCACTACCACGGGGAATTCACCCCTCCACTTT.

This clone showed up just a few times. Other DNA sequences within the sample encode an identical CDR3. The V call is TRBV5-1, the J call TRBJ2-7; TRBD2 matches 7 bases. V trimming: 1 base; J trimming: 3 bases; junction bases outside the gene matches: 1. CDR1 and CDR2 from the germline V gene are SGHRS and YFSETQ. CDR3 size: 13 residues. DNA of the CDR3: TGCGCCAGCAGCTTGACGGGAGGCTACGAGCAGTACTTC. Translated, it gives CASSLTGGYEQYF.

The CDR3 loop is CASSLGGLSNQPQHF. In nucleotides, the CDR3 is TGTGCCAGCAGCCTGGGGGGGTTAAGCAATCAGCCCCAGCATTTT. This rearrangement joins TRBV6-5 to TRBJ1-5, with D possibly being TRBD1 (5 bases). Germline V gives CDR1 MNHEY, CDR2 SVGAGI. The CDR3 runs 15 residues. V was cut by 6 bases and J by 1 base, with 13 bases left in between.

The chain's CDR3 is CASSLAGQDLLGPQHF. DNA for the CDR3: TGTGCCAGCAGCTTAGCCGGACAGGACCTTTTAGGGCCCCAGCATTTT. The genes are TRBV7-9 and TRBJ1-5; 7 bases match TRBD1. The J segment lost 9 bases and the V segment lost 0 bases, leaving 11 bases of the junction unmatched. The germline V gene has CDR1 SEHNR and CDR2 FQNEAQ (reference sequence). This CDR3 comprises 16 residues. Full variable domain (missing parts from reference TRBV7-9 and TRBJ1-5): DTGVSQNPRHKITKRGQNVTFRCDPISEHNRLYWYRQTLGQGPEFLTYFQNEAQLEKSRLLSDRFSAERPKGSFSTLEIQRTEQGDSAMYLCASSLAGQDLLGPQHFGDGTRLSIL.

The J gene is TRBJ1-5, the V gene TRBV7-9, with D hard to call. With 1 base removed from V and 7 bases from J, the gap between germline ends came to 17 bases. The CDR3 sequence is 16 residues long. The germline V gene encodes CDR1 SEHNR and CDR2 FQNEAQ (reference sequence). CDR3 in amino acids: CASSLGVERVSQPQHF. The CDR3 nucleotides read TGTGCCAGCAGCTTAGGAGTAGAAAGGGTAAGCCAGCCCCAGCATTTT.

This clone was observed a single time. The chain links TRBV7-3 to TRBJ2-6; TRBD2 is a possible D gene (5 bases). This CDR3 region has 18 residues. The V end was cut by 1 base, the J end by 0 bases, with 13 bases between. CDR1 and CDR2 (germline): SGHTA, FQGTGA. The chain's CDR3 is CASSLIGGRHSGANVLTF. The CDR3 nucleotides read TGTGCCAGCAGCTTAATAGGAGGACGGCACTCTGGGGCCAACGTCCTGACTTTC.

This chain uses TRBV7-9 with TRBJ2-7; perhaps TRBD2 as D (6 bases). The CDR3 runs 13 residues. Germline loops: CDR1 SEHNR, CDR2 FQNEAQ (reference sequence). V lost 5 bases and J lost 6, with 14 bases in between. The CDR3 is CASSVGGVSEQYF. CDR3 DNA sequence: TGTGCCAGCAGCGTAGGCGGGGTATCCGAGCAGTACTTC.

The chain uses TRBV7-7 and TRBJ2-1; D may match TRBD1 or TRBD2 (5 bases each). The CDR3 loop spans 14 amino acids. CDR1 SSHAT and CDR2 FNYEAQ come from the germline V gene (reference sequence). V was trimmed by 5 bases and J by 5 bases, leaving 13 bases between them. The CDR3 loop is CASSVRDQDNEQFF. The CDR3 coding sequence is TGTGCCAGCAGCGTCCGGGACCAAGACAATGAGCAGTTCTTC.

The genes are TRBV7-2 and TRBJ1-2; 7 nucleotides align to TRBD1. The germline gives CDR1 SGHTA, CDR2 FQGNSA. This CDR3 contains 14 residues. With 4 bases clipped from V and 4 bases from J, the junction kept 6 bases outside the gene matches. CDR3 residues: CASSSLGQLYGYTF. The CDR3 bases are TGTGCCAGCAGCTCCCTGGGACAGCTCTATGGCTACACCTTC.

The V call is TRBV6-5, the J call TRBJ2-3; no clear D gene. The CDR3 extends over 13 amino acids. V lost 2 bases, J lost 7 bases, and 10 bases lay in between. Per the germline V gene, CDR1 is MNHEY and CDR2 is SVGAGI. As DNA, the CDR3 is TGTGCCAGCAGTTACGCTGGGGTTAATACGCAGTATTTT. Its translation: CASSYAGVNTQYF.